Listed here is a single T cell receptor beta chain. The antigen remains undetermined. The assay was immunoSEQ multiplex PCR, and TCRdb's table has in-frame clones only and misses some. The sample lists more than 12,000 clones, roughly 70% occurring once. CDR1 and CDR2 (germline): SGHVS, FNYEAQ. V gave up 5 bases and J gave up 4 bases, with 18 bases separating them. The CDR3 runs to 16 residues. The data were obtained in a study of radiotherapy plus CTLA-4 blockade in lung cancer. Across the study: In about 20% of patients, objective responses were seen; approximately 30% had disease control.

Receiving focal radiation plus CTLA-4 blockade with ipilimumab were patients who had chemo-refractory metastatic non-small-cell lung cancer. Notes on the study in general: The study found tumor-derived TCR clones expanded in blood after radiotherapy plus ipilimumab. Response was reportedly best predicted by early blood T cell clone dynamics, with interferon-beta.

The source of this sequence is a human donor with non-small cell lung cancer whose response to radiotherapy plus ipilimumab could not be evaluated. Sequenced here: peripheral blood, sampled from a patient treated with radiotherapy plus ipilimumab. The V call is TRBV7-6, the J call TRBJ1-3; D might be TRBD1 (6 bases). CDR3 region: CASSPNPPGGGNTIYF. DNA for the CDR3: TGTGCCAGCAGCCCTAACCCCCCGGGGGGCGGAAACACCATATATTTT.